This T cell receptor beta chain was observed in a study of T cells in Graves' hyperthyroidism and ophthalmopathy. What was amplified from RNA transcripts were TCR beta CDR3 regions. RT-PCR in the first round (using the HTBI primer set) targeted the TCR CDR3. TCRdb independently ran MiXCR on the multiplex PCR reads; one entry per CDR3 protein. The repertoire holds roughly 500,000 distinct CDR3 sequences, over 35% seen once, with about two fifths in the top ten. In this sample, this clonotype turned up once. Germline CDR1 SGHTA, CDR2 FQGNSA. The length of the CDR3 is 13 residues. The trim removed 8 bases at V and 7 bases at J, leaving 7 bases unmatched.

This clonotype was sampled from an adult woman with Graves' disease, either hyperthyroidism or ophthalmopathy (not recorded which). The chain recombines TRBV7-2 with TRBJ2-7; 11 positions agree with TRBD2. Sequencing was done on a sample of peripheral blood or thyroid tissue (not recorded which). The CDR3 here is CASVAGGPSEQYF. The CDR3 nucleotides read TGTGCCAGCGTAGCGGGAGGGCCATCTGAGCAGTACTTC.